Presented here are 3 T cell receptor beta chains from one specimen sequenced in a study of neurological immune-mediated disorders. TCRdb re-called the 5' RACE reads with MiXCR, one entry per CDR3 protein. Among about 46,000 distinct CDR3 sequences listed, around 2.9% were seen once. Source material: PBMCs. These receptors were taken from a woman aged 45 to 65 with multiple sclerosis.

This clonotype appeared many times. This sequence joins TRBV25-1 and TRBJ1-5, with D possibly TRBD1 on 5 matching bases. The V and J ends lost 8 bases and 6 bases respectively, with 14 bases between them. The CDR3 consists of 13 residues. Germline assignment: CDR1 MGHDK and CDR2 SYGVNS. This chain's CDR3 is CASQLGQGQPQHF. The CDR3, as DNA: TGTGCCAGCCAATTAGGGCAGGGTCAGCCCCAGCATTTT.

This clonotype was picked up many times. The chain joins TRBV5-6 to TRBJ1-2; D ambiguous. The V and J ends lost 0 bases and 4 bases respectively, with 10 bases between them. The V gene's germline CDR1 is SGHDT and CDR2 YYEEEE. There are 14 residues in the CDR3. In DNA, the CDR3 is TGTGCCAGCAGCTTGGCCCGGCAGGCCTATGGCTACACCTTC. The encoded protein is CASSLARQAYGYTF.

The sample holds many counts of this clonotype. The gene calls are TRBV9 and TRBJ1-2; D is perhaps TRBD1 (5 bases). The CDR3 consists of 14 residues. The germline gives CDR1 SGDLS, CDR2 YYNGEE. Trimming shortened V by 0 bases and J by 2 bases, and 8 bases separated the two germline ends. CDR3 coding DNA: TGTGCCAGCAGCGTAGGCGCAGGGAACTATGGCTACACCTTC. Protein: CASSVGAGNYGYTF. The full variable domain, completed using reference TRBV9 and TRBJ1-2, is DSGVTQTPKHLITATGQRVTLRCSPRSGDLSVYWYQQSLDQGLQFLIQYYNGEERAKGNILERFSAQQFPDLHSELNLSSLELGDSALYFCASSVGAGNYGYTFGSGTRLTVV.